The sequence of this T cell receptor beta chain was determined in a study of blood T cell repertoires in COVID-19. Study-level background: Samples came from the United States, Italy and Spain, spanning acute and convalescent COVID-19.

Those enrolled in Seattle joined during active infection and were followed longitudinally afterward. This CDR3 is 16 amino acids long. The germline V and J ends were trimmed by 1 base and 4 bases, with 16 bases remaining between them. The V gene's germline CDR1 is LGHNA and CDR2 YNFKEQ. TCRdb keeps only in-frame clones here, not all; method: immunoSEQ multiplex PCR. The table includes roughly 150,000 clones, about 88% detected once. This sequence was found in a woman aged 60 to 75 with COVID-19, enrolled during active disease. The chain carries TRBV4-2 and TRBJ2-5; the D gene is possibly TRBD2 (6 bases). The sample consisted of peripheral blood. Written as DNA, the CDR3 is TGTGCCAGCAGCCAAGGGGTCGGGGGACGTTCAGAGACCCAGTACTTC. Encoded protein: CASSQGVGGRSETQYF.